These 26 T cell receptor beta chains originate from one sample sequenced in a study of blood T cell repertoires in COVID-19. Produced via immunoSEQ multiplex PCR; TCRdb's table is partial and in-frame only. The data hold about 130,000 clones, with approximately 80% observed a single time. Sequencing was done on a sample of peripheral blood. The receptors shown here come from a man aged 65-85 years with acute or convalescent COVID-19.

This clone was detected only a few times. The V call is TRBV6-6, the J call TRBJ2-7; D perhaps matches TRBD2 (5 bases). Between the trimmed V and J ends, which lost 2 bases and 0 bases, there was a span of 11 bases. There are 15 residues in the CDR3. Germline V gives CDR1 MNHNY, CDR2 SVGAGI (reference sequence). In DNA form, the CDR3 reads TGTGCCAGCAGTTACCCCCCGGGGAACTCCTACGAGCAGTACTTC. Residues: CASSYPPGNSYEQYF.

The J gene is TRBJ1-2, the V gene TRBV9; 11 bases agree with TRBD1. The CDR3 has 15 residues. J lost 4 bases, V lost 2 bases, and 4 bases had no gene match. Germline V gives CDR1 SGDLS, CDR2 YYNGEE. CDR3 sequence: CASSVGQGAGYGYTF. The DNA of the CDR3 is TGTGCCAGCAGCGTCGGACAGGGGGCGGGCTATGGCTACACCTTC.

The chain joins TRBV28 to TRBJ1-1; a weak D match, TRBD1 (6 bases). The V and J ends lost 9 bases and 4 bases respectively, with 9 bases between them. Germline V CDR1 and CDR2: MDHEN, SYDVKM. The CDR3 extends over 11 amino acids. The CDR3 bases are TGTGCCAGTTGGGGGCCCACTGAAGCTTTCTTT. This translates into CASWGPTEAFF.

This chain links TRBV2 with TRBJ2-7, with a tentative D call TRBD1 (6 bases). Between the trimmed V and J ends, which lost 7 bases and 6 bases, there was a span of 28 bases. Germline V CDR1 and CDR2: SNHLY, FYNNEI. CDR3 length equals 17 residues. CDR3 nucleotides: TGTGCCAGCATCCAAGGTCCTGAAACAGGGTTTTTGGGCGAGCAGTACTTC. This sequence encodes CASIQGPETGFLGEQYF. Drawing the rest from reference TRBV2 and TRBJ2-7, the complete variable domain is EPEVTQTPSHQVTQMGQEVILRCVPISNHLYFYWYRQILGQKVEFLVSFYNNEISEKSEIFDDQFSVERPDGSNFTLKIRSTKLEDSAMYFCASIQGPETGFLGEQYFGPGTRLTVT.

The rearrangement joins TRBV9 to TRBJ2-7; TRBD1 agrees at 9 bases. The CDR3 has 13 residues. The J segment lost 3 bases and the V segment lost 3 bases, leaving 1 base of the junction unmatched. Germline assignment: CDR1 SGDLS and CDR2 YYNGEE. In nucleotides, the CDR3 is TGTGCCAGCAGCGGGGGACAGGGCTACGAGCAGTACTTC. This sequence encodes CASSGGQGYEQYF.

The genes are TRBV6-2 or TRBV6-3 and TRBJ1-5, with a possible D match to TRBD1 (6 bases). Germline values: CDR1 MNHEY, CDR2 SVGEGT. This CDR3 has 17 residues. V lost 2 bases and J 0 bases, leaving 14 bases between the germline ends. The CDR3 DNA follows: TGTGCCAGCAGTTACCACGGGACAAGAGATAGCAATCAGCCCCAGCATTTT. This translates into CASSYHGTRDSNQPQHF.

The chain joins TRBV2 to TRBJ1-1; a weak D match, TRBD1 (6 bases). V was shortened by 2 bases and J by 1 base, with 8 bases between the two germline ends. CDR3 length: 14 amino acids. The V gene's germline CDR1 is SNHLY and CDR2 FYNNEI. In DNA, the CDR3 is TGTGCCAGCAGTGAATCAGGGGCGAACACTGAAGCTTTCTTT. Its protein product is CASSESGANTEAFF.

The chain combines TRBV25-1 with TRBJ1-6, with a tentative D call TRBD1 (5 bases). Germline lookup yields CDR1 MGHDK and CDR2 SYGVNS. The CDR3 length is 14 residues. V lost 0 bases to trimming and J lost 15 bases, with 15 bases between them. For the CDR3, the DNA is TGTGCCAGCAGTGAATATTTGCACGCAGGGCTCCTCCACTTT. As protein: CASSEYLHAGLLHF. The full variable domain, in which reference TRBV25-1 and TRBJ1-6 provide the parts outside the CDR3, is EADIYQTPRYLVIGTGKKITLECSQTMGHDKMYWYQQDPGMELHLIHYSYGVNSTEKGDLSSESTVSRIRTEHFPLTLESARPSHTSQYLCASSEYLHAGLLHFGNGTRLTVT.

The V call is TRBV18, the J call TRBJ1-6; D is undetermined. The CDR3 covers 16 residues. Germline V CDR1 and CDR2: KGHSH, LQKENI. V lost 0 bases and J 0 bases, leaving 6 bases between the germline ends. The CDR3 DNA reads TGTGCCAGCTCACCACCCGGGAGCTCCTATAATTCACCCCTCCACTTT. It encodes CASSPPGSSYNSPLHF.

This clone has just one count. The chain is built from TRBV29-1 and TRBJ1-2; 7 bases fit TRBD1. V gave up 7 bases and J gave up 0 bases; unmatched junction bases: 5. This CDR3 comprises 13 residues. Germline values: CDR1 SQVTM, CDR2 ANQGSEA. Here the CDR3 reads CSAGDRTNYGYTF. Here the CDR3 DNA reads TGCAGCGCCGGGGACAGAACTAACTATGGCTACACCTTC. The full variable domain, its missing parts supplied by reference TRBV29-1 and TRBJ1-2, is SAVISQKPSRDICQRGTSLTIQCQVDSQVTMMFWYRQQPGQSLTLIATANQGSEATYESGFVIDKFPISRPNLTFSTLTVSNMSPEDSSIYLCSAGDRTNYGYTFGSGTRLTVV.

V and J are TRBV11-2 and TRBJ2-3, with D possibly being TRBD2 (7 bases). Germline CDR1 and CDR2: SGHAT and FQNNGV. This CDR3 region has 12 residues. V lost 5 bases to trimming and J lost 12 bases, with 15 bases between them. The CDR3, as DNA: TGTGCCAGCAGCCCCGGGGGGCCCTCTCAGTATTTT. This codes for CASSPGGPSQYF.

The V gene is TRBV6-1, the J gene TRBJ1-5; 10 nucleotides line up with TRBD1. The V gene's germline CDR1 is MNHNS and CDR2 SASEGT. The CDR3 is 13 amino acids. V gave up 3 bases and J gave up 12 bases; unmatched junction bases: 5. For the CDR3, the DNA is TGTGCCAGCAGTGAGGCTAGGACAGGGGGCCAGCATTTT. Encoded protein: CASSEARTGGQHF.

The rearrangement joins TRBV10-3 to TRBJ2-5, with 7 bases lining up with TRBD2. With V trimmed by 4 bases and J by 4 bases, 3 bases remained unmatched. Germline CDR1 and CDR2: ENHRY and SYGVKD. This CDR3 has 13 amino acids. CDR3 residues: CAISGGGLETQYF. The CDR3 DNA sequence: TGTGCCATCAGTGGGGGAGGGCTAGAGACCCAGTACTTC.

This clone was observed a handful of times. The chain combines TRBV21-1 with TRBJ2-1; the table calls TRBD1, which could not be checked here. TRBV21-1 is annotated as a pseudogene. There are 13 residues in the CDR3. The CDR3 DNA sequence: TGTGCCAGCAGCAGGACAGGGGGAAGTGAGCAGTTCTTC. Its translation: CASSRTGGSEQFF.

The sample holds a few counts of this clone. The rearrangement joins TRBV18 to TRBJ1-2, with a tentative D call TRBD1 (6 bases). From germline, CDR1 is KGHSH and CDR2 LQKENI. This CDR3 spans 14 amino acids. V was pared by 2 bases and J by 6 bases, with 13 bases between. The CDR3, as DNA: TGTGCCAGCTCACCATCAGGGGCCCGGGATGGCTACACCTTC. It encodes CASSPSGARDGYTF.

Only a few counts were recorded for this clone. The genes are TRBV18 and TRBJ2-2; D remains unclear. The CDR3 has 13 residues. Germline values: CDR1 KGHSH, CDR2 LQKENI. The V gene lost 2 bases and the J gene lost 3 bases, with 4 bases spanning the gap. CDR3: CASSPYDTGELFF. The CDR3 DNA reads TGTGCCAGCTCACCATATGACACCGGGGAGCTGTTTTTT.

The rearrangement links TRBV6-6 to TRBJ2-5; maybe TRBD1 (6 bases). The CDR3 contains 16 residues. From germline, CDR1 is MNHNY and CDR2 SVGAGI (reference sequence). The V end was cut by 2 bases, the J end by 2 bases, with 15 bases between. CDR3 nucleotide sequence: TGTGCCAGCAGTTACGCACCCGGACAGAGACAAGAGACCCAGTACTTC. This codes for CASSYAPGQRQETQYF.

The gene calls are TRBV19 and TRBJ2-3, with 8 positions matching TRBD2. The CDR3 is 14 amino acids. Germline-derived CDR1 and CDR2 are LNHDA and SQIVND (reference sequence). After removal of 5 bases from V and 4 bases from J, the junction contained 5 bases not matched to a gene. Here the CDR3 reads CASSPGLAADTQYF. The CDR3 bases are TGTGCCAGTAGTCCCGGACTAGCTGCAGATACGCAGTATTTT.

J is TRBJ2-5 and V is TRBV28, with TRBD1 matching 11 bases. This CDR3 spans 11 amino acids. CDR1 and CDR2 from the germline V gene are MDHEN and SYDVKM. After removal of 5 bases from V and 14 bases from J, the junction contained 4 bases not matched to a gene. CDR3 DNA: TGTGCCAGCAGTGAGGACAGGGGGCCATACTTC. This codes for CASSEDRGPYF.

This clone was seen a single time. The chain uses TRBV5-4 and TRBJ2-2; 9 nucleotides align to TRBD1. The CDR3 runs 16 residues. Germline-derived CDR1 and CDR2 are SGHNT and YYREEE (reference sequence). V was pared by 0 bases and J by 6 bases, with 6 bases of the junction left unmatched. DNA for the CDR3: TGTGCCAGCAGCTTGGGATGGGGACAGGGATCCGGGGAGCTGTTTTTT. Translation: CASSLGWGQGSGELFF.

This chain uses TRBV30 with TRBJ1-4, with 7 bases aligning to TRBD1. The CDR3 is 15 residues long. J lost 0 bases, V lost 4 bases, and 5 bases had no gene match. CDR1 GTSNPN and CDR2 SVGIG come from the germline V gene (reference sequence). The CDR3 loop is CAWTPGQATNEKLFF. CDR3 nucleotides: TGTGCCTGGACCCCTGGACAGGCAACTAATGAAAAACTGTTTTTT.

The CDR3 sequence is CAWSGTIQGGEQYF. For the CDR3, the DNA is TGTGCCTGGAGTGGCACGATACAGGGGGGGGAGCAGTACTTC. This chain connects TRBV30 to TRBJ2-7; D possibly corresponds to TRBD1 (8 bases). The CDR3 runs 14 residues. V lost 1 base to trimming and J lost 7 bases, with 17 bases between them. Germline assignment: CDR1 GTSNPN and CDR2 SVGIG (reference sequence).

The chain is built from TRBV4-2 and TRBJ2-5, with TRBD1 identical over 7 bases. The CDR3 runs 14 residues. Germline V gene lookup returns CDR1 LGHNA and CDR2 YNFKEQ. With 3 bases clipped from V and 4 bases from J, the junction kept 5 bases outside the gene matches. The CDR3 DNA is TGTGCCAGCAGCCAGAGGGGGCCGGGAGAGACCCAGTACTTC. Encoded protein: CASSQRGPGETQYF.

This chain links TRBV19 with TRBJ1-2; 8 bases agree with TRBD1. With 10 bases clipped from V and 4 bases from J, the junction kept 14 bases outside the gene matches. CDR1 is LNHDA, CDR2 SQIVND, per germline (reference sequence). This CDR3 comprises 15 residues. CDR3 in amino acids: CATRQGRIEGYGYTF. The CDR3 bases are TGTGCCACGCGACAGGGGAGGATCGAGGGCTATGGCTACACCTTC.

The chain couples TRBV5-1 to TRBJ1-1; D is ambiguous. The CDR3 has 13 amino acids. The germline V and J ends were trimmed by 2 bases and 4 bases, with 9 bases remaining between them. From germline, CDR1 is SGHRS and CDR2 YFSETQ. CDR3 coding DNA: TGCGCCAGCAGCTTAGAGGGTAGCACTGAAGCTTTCTTT. Protein sequence: CASSLEGSTEAFF.

This clone was detected a few times. V gene TRBV7-9 combines with J gene TRBJ1-1; D remains unclear. V was cut by 0 bases and J by 0 bases, with 11 bases left in between. CDR1 is SEHNR and CDR2 is FQNEAQ in the germline V gene (reference sequence). This CDR3 is built from 16 residues. CDR3 coding DNA: TGTGCCAGCAGCTTAGCCCAGGTTGCCCTGAACACTGAAGCTTTCTTT. As protein: CASSLAQVALNTEAFF.